This T cell receptor beta chain was found in a study of blood T cell repertoires in COVID-19. Produced via immunoSEQ multiplex PCR; TCRdb's table is partial and in-frame only. The sample contains about 73,000 clones, 70% to 80% of which appear only once. Germline V gene data show CDR1 as ENHRY and CDR2 as SYGVKD. Trimming removed 11 bases from V and 4 bases from J; junction bases left unmatched: 10. This CDR3 is built from 13 residues. The chain employs TRBV10-3 and TRBJ2-5, with 7 bases matching TRBD1. Input material: peripheral blood. This sequence was found in a man between 65 and 79 years old with COVID-19, enrolled during active disease. The CDR3 reads CAASQGVGETQYF. The CDR3 coding sequence is TGTGCCGCCAGTCAGGGGGTGGGAGAGACCCAGTACTTC.